The present T cell receptor (beta chain) was sequenced within a study of memory CD4+ T cells and cytomegalovirus serostatus (dated by TCRdb to about 2019). In terms of the full investigation: The roughly 33 healthy Belgian adults in the cohort included 9 who were CMV seropositive and 24 who were CMV seronegative. To replicate a published TCR-based CMV serostatus classifier, the study sequenced CD4+ memory TCRbeta repertoires from a Belgian cohort whose cytomegalovirus serostatus was known. Beyond this particular receptor, the publication reports: Of 150 to 200 previously reported CMV-associated TCRbeta sequences, 55 to 75 appeared in the CD4+ memory repertoires, each in one to five individuals. Results were interpreted as suggesting that the CMV-associated TCR signature is largely present in the CD4+ memory repertoire. Only CD4+CD45RO+ memory cells were sequenced, in contrast to the original study, which included naive and memory CD4+ and CD8+ populations. For CMV serostatus prediction, a median bootstrapped AUC of about 0.95 was reached with the original framework, and a median bootstrapped AUC of about 0.9 was reached with a US-trained random forest. A median bootstrapped AUC of almost 0.96 with a 95% CI of 0.76-1.00 was achieved on the Belgian cohort by the original-framework classifier.

Genomic DNA was extracted from sorted cells with the Quick-DNA Microprep Kit. Amplification of TCRbeta DNA was done with the immunoSEQ hsTCRbeta kit, following the protocol from the manufacturer. TCRbeta libraries were sequenced on an Illumina MiSeq instrument. Per the source publication's procedure: After out-of-frame sequences were removed, 2,204,828 distinct TCRbeta sequences remained, averaging approximately 68,000 per individual. Each individual was scored according to the count of 150 or so previously reported CMV-associated TCRbeta sequences and the total productive distinct TCRbeta count. A beta-binomial model was reimplemented in Python, and scikit-learn random forests with default parameters were trained on US cohort data. On the Belgian cohort, classifier performance was reported as the median AUC, along with percentile confidence intervals, across 10,000 bootstrap iterations. TCRdb re-hosts the immuneACCESS table, in-frame sequences only. Its copies lack some clones; in the studies checked, an unresolved V gene accounts for under half of them, and the cause for the rest is not known. V and J calls and clone size are those listed in that table; D and trimming were worked out from the DNA. The sample yields fewer than 50,000 clones; 75% to 85% were counted once. Together, the top ten hold roughly 6.7% of the sample.

The germline V gene (reference sequence) supplies CDR1 GTSNPN and CDR2 SVGIG. The CDR3 runs 13 residues from the cysteine to the phenylalanine. Just CDR3 DNA is preserved here, 39 bases in frame from base 1. The germline V and J ends show losses of 5 bases and 8 bases respectively, and no gene match explains 8 bases of the junction. Single viable CD3+CD4+CD8-CD45RO+ cells were sorted as memory CD4+ T cells on a FACSAria II. CMV serostatus was determined using a Roche Elecsys assay that detects serum IgG against CMV pp150, pp28, p38 and p52. Once the samples were thawed, total CD4+ T cells were enriched through positive selection using CD4 magnetic microbeads. The samples came from a different study that was designed specifically to examine the CD4+ T cell memory repertoire. Following standard operating procedures, peripheral blood mononuclear cells were isolated and cryopreserved, while serum was kept at -80 degrees C. Staining used CD3-PerCP (BW264/56), CD4-APC (RPA-T4), CD45RO-PE (UCHT1) and CD8-Pacific Orange (3B5) antibodies, with Sytox blue excluding non-viable cells.

Comments on this clone: This receptor's antigen is unknown. Base qualities are not recorded, but no much larger clone differs from it by a single base.

Sequencing used memory CD4+ T cells from blood. In this chain, TRBV30 is recombined with TRBJ1-2, with 10 junctional bases fitting TRBD1. This TCR derives from an adult in good health and CMV-seronegative. The CDR3 amino acid sequence is: CAWDTGTGDGYTF. The base sequence is TGTGCCTGGGACACCGGGACAGGGGACGGCTACACCTTC.